The 15 T cell receptor beta chains in this list originate from one sample, sequenced in a study of metastatic and nonmetastatic thyroid tumors. TCRdb re-analyzed the PCR reads through MiXCR. This table has almost 15,000 clones, 25% to 35% appearing once. Thyroid surgery took place with no prior treatment in any patient. The sample taken for sequencing was tumor tissue. Source of these receptors: a male donor with papillary thyroid cancer or a benign thyroid nodule (not recorded which). Some clones in this sample may be carry-over from other donors' samples.

V and J are TRBV18 and TRBJ2-7; TRBD2 matches 8 bases. The CDR3 has 20 amino acids. The trim removed 4 bases at V and 2 bases at J, leaving 22 bases unmatched. Germline values: CDR1 KGHSH, CDR2 LQKENI. The CDR3 here is CASSLQGGSGLGGPPYEQYF. The CDR3 nucleotides read TGTGCCAGCTCACTCCAAGGGGGGTCGGGACTAGGGGGACCTCCCTACGAGCAGTACTTC.

The chain combines TRBV20-1 with TRBJ2-7; perhaps TRBD2 as D (7 bases). Trimming left V 1 base short and J 4 bases short, with 14 bases between. This CDR3 is 14 amino acids long. CDR1 and CDR2 from the germline V gene are DFQATT and SNEGSKA (reference sequence). The CDR3 sequence is CSARVGGRGYEQYF. For the CDR3, the DNA is TGCAGTGCTAGAGTTGGGGGGAGGGGGTACGAGCAGTACTTC.

This clone was observed at least ten times. This chain uses TRBV15 with TRBJ2-3; 7 bases are a match to TRBD1. This CDR3 is 15 amino acids long. Trimming removed 6 bases from V and 1 base from J; junction bases left unmatched: 7. Germline V CDR1 and CDR2: LNHNV, YYDKDF (reference sequence). The CDR3 DNA sequence: TGTGCCACCAGAGGTGACAGGGACGGCACAGATACGCAGTATTTT. This encodes CATRGDRDGTDTQYF.

This clone came up many times. V and J are TRBV10-3 and TRBJ2-5; TRBD2 might be the D (5 bases). V was clipped by 0 bases and J by 2 bases, with 16 bases between them. The CDR3 has 17 amino acids. CDR1 is ENHRY and CDR2 is SYGVKD in the germline V gene. The CDR3 loop is CAISESFSSPGQETQYF. The DNA of the CDR3 is TGTGCCATCAGTGAGTCCTTCAGCAGCCCGGGACAAGAGACCCAGTACTTC.

J is TRBJ2-5 and V is TRBV25-1; 13 positions agree with TRBD2. The V and J ends lost 4 bases and 5 bases, in that order; junction bases with no gene match: 4. The CDR3 is 15 amino acids. The V gene's germline CDR1 is MGHDK and CDR2 SYGVNS. This chain's CDR3 is CASSVPTSGRETQYF. CDR3 sequence (DNA): TGTGCCAGCAGTGTACCGACTAGCGGGAGGGAGACCCAGTACTTC.

The chain recombines TRBV20-1 with TRBJ2-2, with 8 bases aligning to TRBD1. The CDR3 is 13 amino acids. Germline CDR1 DFQATT, CDR2 SNEGSKA (reference sequence). After removal of 7 bases from V and 6 bases from J, the junction contained 7 bases not matched to a gene. The CDR3 bases are TGCAGTGTTAGGACAGGGAGCTCCGGGGAGCTGTTTTTT. Its translation is CSVRTGSSGELFF.

The chain recombines TRBV7-8 with TRBJ2-5; D unresolved. Looked up from germline, CDR1 is SGHVS and CDR2 is FQNEAQ. V was shortened by 2 bases and J by 4 bases, with 5 bases between the two germline ends. The CDR3 runs to 12 residues. The CDR3 loop is CASSLQRETQYF. The DNA for the CDR3 is TGTGCCAGCAGCTTACAACGAGAGACCCAGTACTTC. Based on the CDR3 plus reference TRBV7-8 and TRBJ2-5, the full variable domain is GAGVSQSPRYKVAKRGQDVALRCDPISGHVSLFWYQQALGQGPEFLTYFQNEAQLDKSGLPSDRFFAERPEGSVSTLKIQRTQQEDSAVYLCASSLQRETQYFGPGTRLLVL.

The chain joins TRBV6-2 or TRBV6-3 to TRBJ2-7; TRBD1 matches 9 bases. The CDR3 is made up of 15 amino acids. The V gene's germline CDR1 is MNHEY and CDR2 SVGEGT. The trim removed 4 bases at V and 2 bases at J, leaving 6 bases unmatched. The CDR3 region has the DNA TGTGCCAGCAGTTCCTCGAGACAGGGGGCCTACGAGCAGTACTTC. It is translated as CASSSSRQGAYEQYF.

This clone was picked up many times. The rearrangement joins TRBV7-8 to TRBJ2-7; 14 positions agree with TRBD2. The junction had 2 bases not matched to a gene; V was cut back by 4 bases and J by 6 bases. The CDR3 totals 14 residues. In germline, CDR1 is SGHVS, CDR2 FQNEAQ. DNA of the CDR3: TGTGCCAGCAGCTGGACTAGCGGGAGGAGCGAGCAGTACTTC. Translating gives CASSWTSGRSEQYF. The complete variable domain, with remaining parts taken from reference TRBV7-8 and TRBJ2-7, reads GAGVSQSPRYKVAKRGQDVALRCDPISGHVSLFWYQQALGQGPEFLTYFQNEAQLDKSGLPSDRFFAERPEGSVSTLKIQRTQQEDSAVYLCASSWTSGRSEQYFGPGTRLTVT.

For this clone: Mismatch with germline at one junction end may stem from a read error. The chain has TRBV6-1 and TRBJ2-6; tentatively, D is TRBD1 (5 bases). The germline CDR1 and CDR2 sequences are MNHNS and SASEGT. CDR3 size: 15 residues. Written as DNA, the CDR3 is TGTGCCAGCAGTGCAAAGGGGTCTGGTGCCAACGTCCTGACTTTC. This encodes CASSAKGSGANVLTF.

The V and J genes are TRBV19 and TRBJ1-3, with 7 bases fitting TRBD1. The CDR3 totals 15 residues. V shed 4 bases, J shed 2 bases, and the junction held 5 bases outside the gene matches. CDR1 and CDR2 (germline): LNHDA, SQIVND (reference sequence). This CDR3 reads CASSTTTGTGNTIYF. Here the CDR3 DNA reads TGTGCCAGTAGTACTACGACAGGGACTGGAAACACCATATATTTT.

Concerning this clone itself: At one end, the junction sequence differs from germline, possibly due to a read error. This chain connects TRBV12-3 or TRBV12-4 to TRBJ1-2; D gene uncertain. The CDR3 length is 15 residues. The CDR3 nucleotides are TGTGCCAGCAGTTTAACGGCCCTCGGCACCTATGGATACGCCTTC. Amino acid sequence: CASSLTALGTYGYAF.

This clone was picked up a small number of times. CDR3 sequence: CASSTTSGSYEQYF. CDR3 nucleotide sequence: TGTGCCAGCAGTACGACTAGCGGGAGCTACGAGCAGTACTTC. The chain has TRBV27 and TRBJ2-7, with 12 bases fitting TRBD2. CDR3 length: 14 residues. V dropped 5 bases and J dropped 3; count of bases not matched to a gene: 2. Germline values: CDR1 MNHEY, CDR2 SMNVEV (reference sequence).

The chain employs TRBV20-1 and TRBJ2-7; 9 bases agree with TRBD2. The CDR3 runs 13 residues. The trim removed 4 bases at V and 2 bases at J, leaving 3 bases unmatched. Germline V gives CDR1 DFQATT, CDR2 SNEGSKA (reference sequence). The CDR3 coding sequence is TGCAGTGCTACTAGCGGGGAAACCTACGAGCAGTACTTC. It codes for CSATSGETYEQYF.

This clone was recorded at least ten times. The V call is TRBV12-3 or TRBV12-4, the J call TRBJ2-7, with 9 bases identical to TRBD1. The V segment lost 8 bases and the J segment 5 bases; nucleotides outside the gene matches: 10. The CDR3 runs 14 residues. In nucleotides, the CDR3 is TGTGCCAGCTCCGAGTCGGACAGGGGAAACGAGCAGTACTTC. This codes for CASSESDRGNEQYF.